This passage covers 2 T cell receptor beta chains from one sample sequenced in a study of shared clonotypes between healthy human individuals. The repertoire was sequenced with immunoSEQ multiplex PCR; TCRdb's copy has only in-frame clones and lacks some. This table holds some 2,000,000 clones, about 94% found once. Sequencing was done on a sample of naive CD4+ T cells sorted from blood. As for subset: CD45RA+ positively selected. These receptors originate from a man aged 18 to 35 in good health.

This rearrangement joins TRBV19 to TRBJ2-1; 9 positions agree with TRBD2. V was pared by 7 bases and J by 5 bases, with 9 bases of the junction left unmatched. CDR3 length: 15 amino acids. Germline CDR1 reads LNHDA; CDR2 reads SQIVND (reference sequence). CDR3 loop: CASTESTSGNNEQFF. The CDR3 DNA sequence: TGTGCCAGTACCGAATCGACTAGCGGCAACAATGAGCAGTTCTTC.

The gene calls are TRBV10-1 and TRBJ1-1; D call uncertain. The CDR3 is 16 residues long. V was cut by 6 bases and J by 4 bases, with 21 bases left in between. The V gene's germline CDR1 is WNHNN and CDR2 SYGVQD (reference sequence). For the CDR3, the DNA is TGCGCCAGCAGAGGCCCGGGCCTTCTTGGAGGCACTGAAGCTTTCTTT. Amino acids: CASRGPGLLGGTEAFF.